This TCR beta chain was observed in a study of T-cell reconstitution after alpha-beta-depleted transplantation in children. The study's findings and limits: Newly produced T cells mostly provided counts and TCRbeta diversity after one year, as hyperexpanded clones declined. Diversity of TCRbeta at day 60 was high in some patients, arising from surviving recipient T cells and thymic progenitors.

Germline V CDR1 and CDR2: DFQATT, SNEGSKA (reference sequence). The CDR3 runs 13 residues. Trimming removed 5 bases from V and 5 bases from J; junction bases left unmatched: 6. Unique molecular identifiers were incorporated during preparation of the TCRbeta library. MiXCR, applied by TCRdb to the PCR reads, yields one record per CDR3 protein. The sample lists 500,000 to 750,000 distinct CDR3 sequences, about a quarter occurring once. Of note for this clonotype: The antigen is undetermined.

This specimen consisted of PBMCs, obtained before TCRalphabeta/CD19-depleted stem cell transplant. The chain uses TRBV20-1 and TRBJ2-5; 9 bases match TRBD2. The sequence derives from a boy under two years old with Wiskott-Aldrich syndrome, due to receive a stem cell transplant. The DNA for the CDR3 is TGCAGTGCTCTAGGGGCGGGAGGGGAGACCCAGTACTTC. As protein: CSALGAGGETQYF.